This TCR beta chain was retrieved from a study of blood T cell repertoires in COVID-19. About the study: The analysed material was cDNA or gDNA that came from T cells, B-cell-depleted T cells, or PBMCs.

Method: immunoSEQ multiplex PCR; TCRdb's copy keeps in-frame clones and lacks some. The repertoire holds approximately 74,000 clones, less than 95% seen once, with 4.8% in the top ten. The CDR3 is made up of 15 amino acids. The J segment lost 6 bases and the V segment lost 2 bases, leaving 5 bases of the junction unmatched. Germline CDR1 reads SGHRS; CDR2 reads YFSETQ. The receptor's source is a woman aged 55-69 years with active COVID-19. The sequencing sample was made of peripheral blood. The chain combines TRBV5-1 with TRBJ2-7; 13 nucleotides match TRBD2. The CDR3 coding sequence is TGCGCCAGCAGCTTCCTGACTAGCGGGAGGCCCGAGCAGTACTTC. Translation: CASSFLTSGRPEQYF. Full variable domain (missing parts from reference TRBV5-1 and TRBJ2-7): KAGVTQTPRYLIKTRGQQVTLSCSPISGHRSVSWYQQTPGQGLQFLFEYFSETQRNKGNFPGRFSGRQFSNSRSEMNVSTLELGDSALYLCASSFLTSGRPEQYFGPGTRLTVT.